A single sample is the source of the 25 T cell receptor beta chains below, sequenced in a study of T cells in Graves' hyperthyroidism and ophthalmopathy. Amplification yielded TCR beta CDR3 regions, with RNA transcripts as the source. The study used the HTBI primer set for a first-round RT-PCR of the TCR CDR3. From the multiplex PCR reads, TCRdb called clonotypes with MiXCR, one entry per CDR3 protein. The sample has 700,000 or so distinct CDR3 sequences; roughly 15% are singletons. Material: blood. The receptor source for this set is a woman between 50 and 59 years old with Graves' ophthalmopathy.

V is TRBV19 and J is TRBJ1-1, with TRBD1 as a possible D gene (5 bases). The CDR3 has 14 residues. Germline V gene sequence: CDR1 LNHDA, CDR2 SQIVND (reference sequence). Trimming left V 5 bases short and J 7 bases short, with 17 bases between. The CDR3 region is CASSSLDGGDEAFF. As DNA, the CDR3 is TGTGCCAGTAGTTCTCTAGACGGAGGGGATGAAGCTTTCTTT. Complete variable domain (other parts from reference TRBV19 and TRBJ1-1): DGGITQSPKYLFRKEGQNVTLSCEQNLNHDAMYWYRQDPGQGLRLIYYSQIVNDFQKGDIAEGYSVSREKKESFPLTVTSAQKNPTAFYLCASSSLDGGDEAFFGQGTRLTVV.

This clonotype was counted only a few times. The chain is built from TRBV24-1 and TRBJ2-5; no clear D. Per germline, CDR1 KGHDR and CDR2 SFDVKD. Trimming cost V 6 bases and J 3 bases, with 1 base left between them. The CDR3 runs to 10 residues. The CDR3 region is CATSKETQYF. Here the CDR3 DNA reads TGTGCCACCAGTAAAGAGACCCAGTACTTC.

Concerning this clonotype: A much larger clone lies a single base off, so this may be a read error. The J gene is TRBJ1-1, the V gene TRBV29-1; D not certain. The CDR3 covers 13 residues. CDR1 is SQVTM, CDR2 ANQGSEA, per germline. The CDR3 is CSVGRRLNIEAFF. CDR3 DNA sequence: TGCAGCGTCGGACGGCGGTTGAACATTGAAGCTTTCTTT. Supplemented by reference TRBV29-1 and TRBJ1-1, the full variable domain reads SAVISQKPSRDICQRGTSLTIQCQVDSQVTMMFWYRQQPGQSLTLIATANQGSEATYESGFVIDKFPISRPNLTFSTLTVSNMSPEDSSIYLCSVGRRLNIEAFFGQGTRLTVV.

The genes are TRBV7-2 and TRBJ2-2; D possibly matches TRBD1 or TRBD2 (5 bases each). CDR1 and CDR2 (germline): SGHTA, FQGNSA. There are 15 residues in the CDR3. V lost 6 bases and J 6 bases, leaving 17 bases between the germline ends. The CDR3 sequence is CASRRPRVGAGELFF. The CDR3 region has the DNA TGTGCCAGCAGAAGACCCAGGGTCGGGGCCGGGGAGCTGTTTTTT.

This clonotype was detected many times. This sequence joins TRBV20-1 and TRBJ2-3, with D possibly being TRBD2 (5 bases). Germline V gene sequence: CDR1 DFQATT, CDR2 SNEGSKA (reference sequence). Trimming left V 6 bases short and J 2 bases short, with 18 bases between. This CDR3 is built from 15 residues. The CDR3 DNA reads as TGCAGTGCAAGGAGCGGTACCAACCCCACAGATACGCAGTATTTT. Its translation: CSARSGTNPTDTQYF.

There are many counts of this clonotype. This sequence joins TRBV5-1 and TRBJ1-3, with D uncertain. The germline V gene has CDR1 SGHRS and CDR2 YFSETQ. V was trimmed by 4 bases and J by 7 bases, leaving 15 bases between them. The CDR3 extends over 14 amino acids. Here the CDR3 reads CASSPNGLGNTIYF. CDR3 in DNA: TGCGCCAGCAGCCCGAACGGACTGGGCAACACCATATATTTT.

This clonotype was seen a handful of times. The chain uses TRBV19 and TRBJ1-1, with a tentative D call TRBD1 (5 bases). CDR1 is LNHDA, CDR2 SQIVND, per germline (reference sequence). CDR3 length: 14 residues. Trimming left V 5 bases short and J 7 bases short, with 17 bases between. This CDR3 is CASSFLDRRVEAFF. Written as DNA, the CDR3 is TGTGCCAGTAGTTTCCTTGACAGAAGGGTTGAAGCTTTCTTT.

This clonotype occurred many times. CDR3 sequence: CASSPREGRLEQFF. The CDR3 DNA sequence: TGTGCCAGCAGTCCACGGGAGGGCCGTCTGGAGCAGTTCTTC. The rearrangement links TRBV27 to TRBJ2-1, with 8 bases aligning to TRBD2. The V gene's germline CDR1 is MNHEY and CDR2 SMNVEV (reference sequence). The CDR3 is made up of 14 amino acids. V lost 5 bases to trimming and J lost 10 bases; unmatched junction nucleotides: 10.

The V and J genes are TRBV27 and TRBJ2-7; the match to TRBD1 covers 8 bases. Germline CDR1 MNHEY, CDR2 SMNVEV (reference sequence). Losses at the gene ends were 2 bases for V and 2 bases for J; bases not matched to a gene: 5. The CDR3 sequence is 15 residues long. CDR3 sequence (DNA): TGTGCCAGCAGTTTACAGGGGGCTCCACCCTACGAGCAGTACTTC. This translates into CASSLQGAPPYEQYF.

This clonotype was detected ten times or more. Mismatch with germline at one junction end may stem from a read error. This chain uses TRBV28 with TRBJ2-7; no clear D. The CDR3 is 11 amino acids. In germline, CDR1 is MDHEN, CDR2 SYDVKM. This CDR3 is CASSENGEQCF. The CDR3 DNA reads as TGTGCCAGCAGCGAGAATGGCGAGCAGTGCTTC.

The sample holds a few counts of this clonotype. The J gene is TRBJ1-2, the V gene TRBV4-1, with 7 bases aligning to TRBD1. Germline V gene lookup returns CDR1 MGHRA and CDR2 YSYEKL. Losses at the gene ends were 3 bases for V and 2 bases for J; bases not matched to a gene: 3. The CDR3 spans 14 residues. The CDR3 loop reads CASSHPQGNYGYTF. The DNA of the CDR3 is TGCGCCAGCAGCCACCCACAGGGGAACTATGGCTACACCTTC.

This clonotype was counted many times. The gene calls are TRBV15 and TRBJ2-7; no firm D call. Trimming pared 0 bases from V and 3 bases from J, leaving 6 bases between. The germline gives CDR1 LNHNV, CDR2 YYDKDF (reference sequence). CDR3 length: 13 residues. CDR3 region: CATSRDWDYEQYF. The CDR3 DNA is TGTGCCACCAGCAGAGATTGGGACTACGAGCAGTACTTC. Combining the CDR3 with reference TRBV15 and TRBJ2-7 gives the whole variable domain DAMVIQNPRYQVTQFGKPVTLSCSQTLNHNVMYWYQQKSSQAPKLLFHYYDKDFNNEADTPDNFQSRRPNTSFCFLDIRSPGLGDTAMYLCATSRDWDYEQYFGPGTRLTVT.

This clonotype was seen ten or more times. This chain links TRBV20-1 with TRBJ2-1, with D possibly TRBD2 on 6 matching bases. In germline, CDR1 is DFQATT, CDR2 SNEGSKA (reference sequence). Trimming removed 3 bases at V and 7 bases at J, with 19 bases between. This CDR3 is built from 15 residues. CDR3: CSARPRRAGINEQFF. The CDR3 DNA sequence: TGCAGTGCTAGGCCTAGGAGGGCCGGTATAAATGAGCAGTTCTTC.

This clonotype has a handful of counts. The rearrangement joins TRBV6-2 or TRBV6-3 to TRBJ1-5; D possibly corresponds to TRBD1 (6 bases). Trimming shortened V by 4 bases and J by 0 bases, and 10 bases separated the two germline ends. Germline CDR1 reads MNHEY; CDR2 reads SVGEGT. The CDR3 runs 15 residues. CDR3 sequence: CASSWGQVSNQPQHF. In DNA form, the CDR3 reads TGTGCCAGCAGTTGGGGACAAGTTAGCAATCAGCCCCAGCATTTT.

In its sample, this clonotype was seen many times. The chain couples TRBV6-1 to TRBJ1-5; no firm D call. The CDR3 is 15 amino acids. Germline V gives CDR1 MNHNS, CDR2 SASEGT. Deletions cut 1 base from V and 0 bases from J, with 7 bases between. The CDR3 sequence is CASSEVSNSNQPQHF. The CDR3 DNA reads TGTGCCAGCAGTGAAGTATCGAATAGCAATCAGCCCCAGCATTTT.

CDR3 amino acids: CASSLLVGDGGETQYF. CDR3 in DNA: TGCGCCAGCAGCTTGTTAGTCGGGGATGGGGGAGAGACCCAGTACTTC. The rearrangement joins TRBV5-1 to TRBJ2-5, with D perhaps assigned TRBD1 or TRBD2 (5 bases each). With 1 base removed from V and 4 bases from J, the gap between germline ends came to 17 bases. The V gene's germline CDR1 is SGHRS and CDR2 YFSETQ. The CDR3 is made up of 16 amino acids.

J is TRBJ2-1 and V is TRBV14; possibly TRBD1 for D (5 bases). Germline-derived CDR1 and CDR2 are SGHDN and FVKESK. CDR3 length: 17 amino acids. V was clipped by 0 bases and J by 0 bases, with 12 bases between them. CDR3 region: CASSQDGAFSSYNEQFF. DNA for the CDR3: TGTGCCAGCAGCCAAGATGGGGCCTTTAGCTCCTACAATGAGCAGTTCTTC.

This clonotype was detected only a few times. V is TRBV11-3 and J is TRBJ2-6; TRBD2 might be the D (6 bases). CDR3 length: 15 residues. CDR1 is SGHNT and CDR2 is YENEEA in the germline V gene. V was trimmed by 4 bases and J by 3 bases, leaving 10 bases between them. The CDR3 sequence is CASSSGTGGANVLTF. CDR3 DNA: TGTGCCAGCAGCTCAGGGACTGGTGGGGCCAACGTCCTGACTTTC.

This clonotype was seen many times. J is TRBJ1-2 and V is TRBV30, with D perhaps matching TRBD1 (5 bases). Germline assignment: CDR1 GTSNPN and CDR2 SVGIG (reference sequence). The V end lost 0 bases, the J end lost 11 bases, and 16 bases lay between the germline ends. The CDR3 consists of 13 residues. The CDR3 region is CAWSVRGSGGYTF. The CDR3 nucleotides are TGTGCCTGGAGTGTACGGGGCAGCGGGGGGTACACCTTC.

This clonotype was seen many times. The chain employs TRBV29-1 and TRBJ2-5; 10 bases fit TRBD2. Germline V lookup: CDR1 SQVTM, CDR2 ANQGSEA. After removal of 6 bases from V and 3 bases from J, the junction contained 4 bases not matched to a gene. The CDR3 runs 13 residues. CDR3 nucleotides: TGCAGCGTCCACGGACTAGCGGAAGAGACCCAGTACTTC. It encodes CSVHGLAEETQYF.

About this clonotype itself: One base away lies a much larger clone, so this may be a sequencing read error. This chain links TRBV28 with TRBJ2-5, with D possibly matching TRBD1 (6 bases). V lost 5 bases to trimming and J lost 3 bases, with 16 bases between them. The CDR3 is made up of 15 amino acids. The V gene's germline CDR1 is MDHEN and CDR2 SYDVKM. In DNA, the CDR3 is TGTGCCAGCAGTATACAGGGCCTCACCGAAGAGACCCAGTACTTC. This codes for CASSIQGLTEETQYF.

This clonotype was seen ten or more times. The chain joins TRBV7-3 to TRBJ2-3; D assignment may be TRBD1 or TRBD2 (5 bases each). V lost 5 bases and J lost 0, with 15 bases in between. Germline V gene lookup returns CDR1 SGHTA and CDR2 FQGTGA. This CDR3 is built from 16 residues. In DNA, the CDR3 is TGTGCCAGCAGCCCGGGGACGGTAACTAGCACAGATACGCAGTATTTT. It yields the protein CASSPGTVTSTDTQYF.

This clonotype was seen many times. The chain couples TRBV28 to TRBJ1-2, with a tentative D call TRBD1 (6 bases). The V gene's germline CDR1 is MDHEN and CDR2 SYDVKM. V shed 3 bases and J shed 6 bases, with 8 bases lying between them. CDR3 length: 12 residues. The CDR3 DNA is TGTGCCAGCAGTTTGGGGGCGGATGGCTACACCTTC. Translation: CASSLGADGYTF.

This clonotype was detected many times. The gene calls are TRBV11-2 and TRBJ2-7; 13 bases are shared with TRBD2. The trim removed 3 bases at V and 3 bases at J, leaving 11 bases unmatched. The CDR3 spans 18 residues. Germline V lookup: CDR1 SGHAT, CDR2 FQNNGV. The CDR3 DNA follows: TGTGCCAGCAGCTTCCGGACACTAGCGGGAGGGCTCTTCTACGAGCAGTACTTC. This gives the protein CASSFRTLAGGLFYEQYF.

CDR3 sequence: CASVMTGGTEAFF. DNA of the CDR3: TGCGCCAGCGTCATGACAGGGGGCACTGAAGCTTTCTTT. The rearrangement uses TRBV5-1 and TRBJ1-1; 9 bases match TRBD1. V shed 7 bases and J 4 bases; nucleotides not matched to a gene: 5. The CDR3 is 13 amino acids. CDR1 is SGHRS, CDR2 YFSETQ, per germline.